This T cell receptor beta chain came from a study of blood T cell repertoires in COVID-19. About the study: Specimens from acute and convalescent COVID-19 originated in the United States, Italy and Spain.

In the original analysis: Cell counts per sample came from amplifying reference gene primers. Sequenced by immunoSEQ multiplex PCR; TCRdb stores in-frame clones only, minus some. V, J and clone size are those of that table, while D and trimming were read from the DNA. Found here are just over 300,000 clones, about 85% of them singletons; the top ten hold roughly 2.3%. Germline CDR1 DFQATT, CDR2 SNEGSKA (reference sequence). Trimming removed 3 bases at V and 3 bases at J, with 9 bases between. The CDR3 consists of 12 residues. This receptor was obtained from a young man with active or convalescent COVID-19. Sequencing was done on a sample of peripheral blood. This chain joins TRBV20-1 and TRBJ2-7, with D uncertain. CDR3 DNA: TGCAGTGCTAGTTGGCAGAACTACGAGCAGTACTTC. Encoded protein: CSASWQNYEQYF.